This entry lists 5 T cell receptor beta chains sequenced from one sample in a study of cytomegalovirus exposure and HLA in healthy donors. The PCR employed 60 Vbeta primers together with 13 Jbeta primers. Assay: immunoSEQ multiplex PCR; the TCRdb copy retains only in-frame clones and omits some. The data contain about 190,000 clones, roughly 75% of them singletons. Specimen: PBMCs. The receptors derive from a man aged 25-45 years in good health and CMV-seropositive.

This chain links TRBV6-1 with TRBJ2-1, with 12 bases matching TRBD2. The CDR3 consists of 20 residues. The junction had 14 bases not matched to a gene; V was cut back by 2 bases and J by 3 bases. The germline V gene encodes CDR1 MNHNS and CDR2 SASEGT. CDR3 DNA sequence: TGTGCCAGCAGTGAAACCCGGATGCTAGCGGGAGGGGGATTCTACAATGAGCAGTTCTTC. This gives the protein CASSETRMLAGGGFYNEQFF.

The V call is TRBV5-4, the J call TRBJ2-3; D not certain. CDR1 is SGHNT, CDR2 YYREEE, per germline (reference sequence). The CDR3 has 12 amino acids. Trimming left V 7 bases short and J 2 bases short, with 8 bases between. CDR3 amino acids: CASAQNTDTQYF. Here the CDR3 DNA reads TGTGCCAGCGCTCAGAACACAGATACGCAGTATTTT.

The genes are TRBV9 and TRBJ1-2; tentative D call: TRBD1 (5 bases). Trimming pared 4 bases from V and 6 bases from J, leaving 22 bases between. Germline assignment: CDR1 SGDLS and CDR2 YYNGEE. The CDR3 is made up of 16 amino acids. The chain's CDR3 is CASSPNVGGPPNGYTF. In DNA, the CDR3 is TGTGCCAGCAGCCCTAACGTGGGGGGACCCCCAAATGGCTACACCTTC.

This clone was detected once. V usage is TRBV2 and J usage is TRBJ2-7; D possibly corresponds to TRBD2 (6 bases). Germline V gene sequence: CDR1 SNHLY, CDR2 FYNNEI. Trimming took off 8 bases at V and 5 bases at J, with 16 bases between the two ends. The CDR3 is 13 residues long. CDR3 in DNA: TGTGCCAGCGTATCCCTAGCGCGCGACGAGCAGTACTTC. It translates to CASVSLARDEQYF.

The V and J genes are TRBV25-1 and TRBJ1-1; D not certain. The germline V and J ends were trimmed by 7 bases and 1 base, with 10 bases remaining between them. The germline V gene encodes CDR1 MGHDK and CDR2 SYGVNS. This CDR3 has 13 residues. DNA for the CDR3: TGTGCCAGCACCGAGGTATGGAACACTGAAGCTTTCTTT. Encoded protein: CASTEVWNTEAFF.